This entry concerns a single T cell receptor (beta chain). Per the original data handling: Reference gene primer amplification in the assay estimated nucleated cell counts. The data were produced by immunoSEQ multiplex PCR, yet TCRdb's version contains in-frame clones alone and is incomplete. The V and J calls and clone size were taken over from that table, and D and trimming were inferred from the DNA. This table has some 72,000 clones, around nine tenths appearing once. The record originates from a study of blood T cell repertoires in COVID-19. Study details: PBMCs, B-cell-depleted T cells, or T cells were the source of the cDNA or gDNA that made up the material.

With 4 bases removed from V and 3 bases from J, the gap between germline ends came to 15 bases. Per germline, CDR1 MNHEY and CDR2 SVGAGI. This CDR3 is 16 amino acids long. The sequencing input was peripheral blood. J is TRBJ2-2 and V is TRBV6-5; TRBD2 might be the D (6 bases). This receptor was obtained from a man aged 45-65 years with active or convalescent COVID-19. CDR3: CASSSWGSGDTGELFF. The DNA of the CDR3 is TGTGCCAGCAGTTCGTGGGGATCGGGGGACACCGGGGAGCTGTTTTTT.